Listed here are 9 T cell receptor beta chains from one sample, sequenced in a study of identical twins. MiXCR, applied by TCRdb to the 5' RACE reads, yields one record per CDR3 protein. The sample lists a few hundred thousand distinct CDR3 sequences, 9.5% to 10% occurring once. These data also featured in a second study, about yellow fever vaccine responses in identical twins.

Specimen: PBMCs. The receptor source for this set is a woman aged 18-30 years in good health.

This clonotype was detected only a few times. The rearrangement links TRBV28 to TRBJ2-3, with D possibly TRBD1 on 6 matching bases. In germline, CDR1 is MDHEN, CDR2 SYDVKM. The CDR3 runs 13 residues. Trimming removed 10 bases from V and 2 bases from J, with 13 bases in between. This CDR3 reads CATKDSSTDTQYF. The CDR3 coding sequence is TGTGCCACCAAGGACAGCTCCACAGATACGCAGTATTTT.

The sample holds many counts of this clonotype. The chain uses TRBV29-1 and TRBJ2-3; D is unclear. Germline values: CDR1 SQVTM, CDR2 ANQGSEA. CDR3 length: 14 amino acids. Trimming left V 0 bases short and J 4 bases short, with 11 bases between. This chain's CDR3 is CSVEDSLLADTQYF. The CDR3 DNA reads as TGCAGCGTTGAAGATTCGCTATTGGCAGATACGCAGTATTTT.

This clonotype was counted between two and nine times. This chain uses TRBV5-1 with TRBJ2-5; perhaps TRBD2 as D (7 bases). Trimming removed 4 bases from V and 2 bases from J, with 12 bases in between. CDR3 size: 14 residues. Germline CDR1 is SGHRS and CDR2 is YFSETQ. CDR3 region: CASSVGGPQETQYF. CDR3 DNA sequence: TGCGCCAGCAGCGTGGGGGGGCCTCAAGAGACCCAGTACTTC.

The V gene is TRBV6-5, the J gene TRBJ2-3; no firm D call. Germline values: CDR1 MNHEY, CDR2 SVGAGI. Trimming removed 2 bases at V and 7 bases at J, with 16 bases between. This CDR3 spans 15 amino acids. The CDR3 DNA is TGTGCCAGCAGTTACATCCCTGGCCTTTGGCATACGCAGTATTTT. Amino acids: CASSYIPGLWHTQYF.

This clonotype was observed a handful of times. The chain employs TRBV6-5 and TRBJ2-7, with 8 bases fitting TRBD2. This CDR3 has 17 residues. Losses at the gene ends were 2 bases for V and 5 bases for J; bases not matched to a gene: 14. Germline-derived CDR1 and CDR2 are MNHEY and SVGAGI. The CDR3 loop reads CASSYRTIRGGFDEQYF. The CDR3 DNA is TGTGCCAGCAGTTACAGGACCATCCGGGGGGGGTTCGACGAGCAGTACTTC.

The chain recombines TRBV18 with TRBJ1-5; 7 bases line up with TRBD1. There are 13 residues in the CDR3. V trimming: 6 bases; J trimming: 7 bases; junction bases outside the gene matches: 6. Germline V lookup: CDR1 KGHSH, CDR2 LQKENI. CDR3 DNA: TGTGCCAGCTCCTTAGACAGGGTGCAGCCCCAGCATTTT. This codes for CASSLDRVQPQHF.

This clonotype was seen many times. V usage is TRBV5-1 and J usage is TRBJ2-6; unclear D gene. The CDR3 has 13 amino acids. V lost 6 bases to trimming and J lost 4 bases, with 8 bases between them. Germline values: CDR1 SGHRS, CDR2 YFSETQ. Here the CDR3 reads CASKEAGANVLTF. CDR3 DNA sequence: TGCGCCAGCAAAGAAGCGGGGGCCAACGTCCTGACTTTC.

This clonotype was observed at least ten times. The chain employs TRBV12-3 or TRBV12-4 and TRBJ2-7; maybe TRBD2 (7 bases). With 7 bases removed from V and 6 bases from J, the gap between germline ends came to 22 bases. The CDR3 runs to 15 residues. The CDR3 DNA is TGTGCCAGCACCCTTCTAGGGGGGGAAACGGGCGAGCAGTACTTC. Protein sequence: CASTLLGGETGEQYF.

The J gene is TRBJ2-4, the V gene TRBV20-1; 7 bases are shared with TRBD2. Per the germline V gene, CDR1 is DFQATT and CDR2 is SNEGSKA (reference sequence). The CDR3 is 15 residues long. With V trimmed by 4 bases and J by 1 base, 7 bases remained unmatched. The CDR3 coding sequence is TGCAGTGCTACCCGCCGGGAGGCGGCCAAAAACATTCAGTACTTC. It translates to CSATRREAAKNIQYF.